These 6 T cell receptor beta chains came from one sample sequenced in a study of identical twins. TCRdb used MiXCR to reprocess the 5' RACE reads, holding one entry per CDR3 protein. The sample includes some 590,000 distinct CDR3 sequences, more than 9% of them seen just once. The sample also formed part of further work on yellow fever vaccine responses in identical twins.

Sequencing used PBMCs. These receptors were obtained from a woman between 18 and 29 years old in good health.

J is TRBJ2-7 and V is TRBV4-1; tentatively, D is TRBD1 (6 bases). Germline loops: CDR1 MGHRA, CDR2 YSYEKL. This CDR3 contains 15 residues. The V and J ends lost 0 bases and 3 bases respectively, with 12 bases between them. The CDR3 sequence: CASSQDPTGGYEQYF. The CDR3 nucleotides are TGCGCCAGCAGCCAAGACCCGACAGGAGGCTACGAGCAGTACTTC.

There are a few counts of this clonotype. The chain carries TRBV7-9 and TRBJ2-1; unclear D gene. V was cut by 0 bases and J by 6 bases, with 12 bases left in between. The germline V gene encodes CDR1 SEHNR and CDR2 FQNEAQ (reference sequence). The CDR3 is 15 residues long. In DNA form, the CDR3 reads TGTGCCAGCAGCTTAGCGGGAAGGAATGCCAATGAGCAGTTCTTC. This codes for CASSLAGRNANEQFF.

This clonotype appeared a few times. The V call is TRBV4-3, the J call TRBJ1-1; possible D gene TRBD1, 5 bases. The germline CDR1 and CDR2 sequences are LGHNA and YSLEER. The CDR3 consists of 15 residues. Trimming left V 5 bases short and J 0 bases short, with 13 bases between. The CDR3 sequence: CASSEYGTVNTEAFF. CDR3 DNA: TGCGCCAGCAGCGAATATGGGACGGTGAACACTGAAGCTTTCTTT.

At least ten counts were recorded for this clonotype. The chain links TRBV5-6 to TRBJ2-1; D not certain. V lost 4 bases to trimming and J lost 4 bases, with 9 bases between them. The CDR3 is made up of 13 amino acids. Per the germline V gene, CDR1 is SGHDT and CDR2 is YYEEEE. CDR3 region: CASSEDSYNEQFF. The CDR3, as DNA: TGTGCCAGCAGCGAGGATTCTTACAATGAGCAGTTCTTC.

This clonotype was counted ten times or more. The chain uses TRBV29-1 and TRBJ1-3, with D uncertain. The V end lost 1 base, the J end lost 7 bases, and 5 bases lay between the germline ends. Germline loops: CDR1 SQVTM, CDR2 ANQGSEA. The CDR3 has 11 amino acids. For the CDR3, the DNA is TGCAGCGTTGAAGGGGGTAACACCATATATTTT. It is translated as CSVEGGNTIYF.

This sequence joins TRBV5-1 and TRBJ2-1; D unresolved. Germline assignment: CDR1 SGHRS and CDR2 YFSETQ. With 0 bases removed from V and 8 bases from J, the gap between germline ends came to 12 bases. CDR3 length: 14 residues. The CDR3 loop is CASSLAPGRDEQFF. In DNA, the CDR3 is TGCGCCAGCAGCTTGGCCCCGGGTCGGGATGAGCAGTTCTTC.